Detailed here is one TCR beta chain. Its antigen is unknown. Germline V gene sequence: CDR1 SGHNT, CDR2 YENEEA. The CDR3 loop spans 11 amino acids. Total RNA amounting to approximately 460 ng was the source from which TCR beta cDNA was made with a constant-region primer. Investigators got TCR beta libraries out of three nested multiplex PCR rounds, done with slightly modified ARM-PCR. Amplification in the first two PCR rounds was performed using TRBV1-TRBV30 forward primers and a C-beta reverse primer for 10 cycles each. One entry per CDR3 protein results from TCRdb running MiXCR on the multiplex PCR reads. The sample lists 100,000 or so distinct CDR3 sequences, around two thirds occurring once. Total RNA and DNA came together from about 19-30 mg of bulk tissue without cell sorting. The sample is drawn from a study of tumor-infiltrating lymphocytes in primary liver carcinoma. About the study: Sample counts of productive TCRbeta reads spanned roughly 3.65 to 8 million; these counts were similar across tissue types. Study observations and caveats: Lesser overlap characterized tumor-adjacent and tumor-blood pairs relative to tumor region pairs. Only about 8-25% of top clones spanned all five tumor regions. Compared with blood, tumor repertoires held significantly more in their top 250 clones.

The sample comprised liver tumor tissue from sampling region 5. Subset described: tumor region T5, tumor centre. The clonotype was recovered from an older woman with primary liver carcinoma and hepatitis B virus infection. This sequence joins TRBV11-3 and TRBJ2-5; unclear D gene. The CDR3 bases are TGTACCAACAGCTTACAAGAGACCCAGTACTTC. Translating gives CTNSLQETQYF.